This T cell receptor (beta chain) was sequenced in a study of response to subunit inactivated influenza vaccine. Study-wide findings and caveats: Authors suggested each seasonal influenza vaccination recruits few new T cells.

The CDR3 totals 13 residues. Trimming took 2 bases from V and 4 from J, leaving 6 bases between them. From germline, CDR1 is SGHAT and CDR2 FQNNGV. MiXCR, run by TCRdb on the RT-PCR reads, gives a single entry per CDR3 protein. Among about 830,000 distinct CDR3 sequences listed, about a fifth were seen once. The table lists this clonotype with many counts. Its antigen is undetermined. Here the sequenced sample was PBMCs from blood, taken more than 4 days after vaccination. This sequence originates from a man over 45 who received an inactivated influenza vaccine. V is TRBV11-2 and J is TRBJ2-1; D gene unclear. The CDR3 sequence is CASSLYGYNEQFF. For the CDR3, the DNA is TGTGCCAGCAGCTTATATGGGTACAATGAGCAGTTCTTC.